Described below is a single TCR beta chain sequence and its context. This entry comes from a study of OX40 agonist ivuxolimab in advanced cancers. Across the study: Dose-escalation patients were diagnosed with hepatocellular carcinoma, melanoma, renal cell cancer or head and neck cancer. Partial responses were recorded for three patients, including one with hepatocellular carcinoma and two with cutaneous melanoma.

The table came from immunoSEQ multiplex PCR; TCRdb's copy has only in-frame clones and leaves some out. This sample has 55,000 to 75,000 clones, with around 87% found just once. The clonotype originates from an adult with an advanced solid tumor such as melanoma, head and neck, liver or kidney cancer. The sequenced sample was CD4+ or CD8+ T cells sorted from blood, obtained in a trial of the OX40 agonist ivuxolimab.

The CDR3 loop reads CASSLGNSGTSDTQYF. For the CDR3, the DNA is TGCGCCAGCAGCTTGGGAAATAGCGGGACCTCAGATACGCAGTATTTT. The chain has TRBV5-1 and TRBJ2-3; 8 nucleotides match TRBD2. This CDR3 contains 16 residues. Germline loops: CDR1 SGHRS, CDR2 YFSETQ. Unmatched junction bases numbered 7, after V lost 0 bases and J lost 4 bases.